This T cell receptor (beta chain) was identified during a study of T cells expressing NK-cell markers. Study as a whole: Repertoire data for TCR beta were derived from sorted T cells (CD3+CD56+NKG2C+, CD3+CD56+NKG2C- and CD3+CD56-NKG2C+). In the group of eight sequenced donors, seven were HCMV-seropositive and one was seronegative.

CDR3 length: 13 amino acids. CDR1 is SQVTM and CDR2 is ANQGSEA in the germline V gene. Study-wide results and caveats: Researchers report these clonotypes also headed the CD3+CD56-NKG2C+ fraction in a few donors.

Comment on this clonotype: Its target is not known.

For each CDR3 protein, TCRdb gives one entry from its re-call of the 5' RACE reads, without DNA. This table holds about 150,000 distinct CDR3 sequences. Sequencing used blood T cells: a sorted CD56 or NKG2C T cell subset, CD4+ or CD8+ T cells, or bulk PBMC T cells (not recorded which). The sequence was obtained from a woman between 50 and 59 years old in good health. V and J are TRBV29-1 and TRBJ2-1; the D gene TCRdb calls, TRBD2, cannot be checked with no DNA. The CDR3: CSVVTSGKDEQFF.